Listed below are T cell receptor beta chains from one sample, sequenced in a study of T cells in Graves' hyperthyroidism and ophthalmopathy. Via MiXCR, TCRdb re-called the multiplex PCR reads, giving one row per CDR3 protein. The repertoire holds hundreds of thousands of distinct CDR3 sequences, with around 14% as singletons. Sequencing input: blood. Every receptor here comes from a young woman with Graves' hyperthyroidism. CDR3s include the opening cysteine and the closing phenylalanine or tryptophan. D genes are given only for firm matches. Some rows have no size entry. The others give once, few or many, or a class for an expanded clone.

CDR3nt	CDR3aa	v_gene	abundance	d_gene	j_gene
TGCAGCGTTGGTGGGGGGGGTAGAGGGAGAGAGACCCAGTACTTC	CSVGGGGRGRETQYF	TRBV29-1	many	TRBD2	TRBJ2-5
TGTGCCAGCAGCTTACCCATGATGCCCTACGAGCAGTACTTC	CASSLPMMPYEQYF	TRBV7-9	.	.	TRBJ2-7
TGTGCCAGTAGTATGTCGGGCACCGACTCCTACGAGCAGTACTTC	CASSMSGTDSYEQYF	TRBV19	.	.	TRBJ2-7
TGTGCCAGTTTAGGTTCAGGGAGAAACATTCAGTACTTC	CASLGSGRNIQYF	TRBV28	many	.	TRBJ2-4
TGCGCCAGCAGCCAGGGACAGGGGGCTCGAAGGTCCTACAATGAGCAGTTCTTC	CASSQGQGARRSYNEQFF	TRBV5-1	few	TRBD1	TRBJ2-1
TGTGCCAGCAGCTTAGAGGCCGACACCGGGGAGCTGTTTTTT	CASSLEADTGELFF	TRBV7-6	few	.	TRBJ2-2
TGTGCCAGCAGTCCTCCCGGACTAGCGATTCAATCCCATTACGAGCAGTACTTC	CASSPPGLAIQSHYEQYF	TRBV28	many	TRBD2	TRBJ2-7
TGTGCCAGCAGTCCAATCCGGGACCCTAGGGCTGAAGCTTTCTTT	CASSPIRDPRAEAFF	TRBV28	many	.	TRBJ1-1
TGTGCCAGCAGTTACTCGATGGAGGACGAGACCCAGTACTTC	CASSYSMEDETQYF	TRBV6-2/TRBV6-3	many	.	TRBJ2-5
TGTGCCACCAGACACCCTACAGGGGAGGTTCAGCCCCAGCATTTT	CATRHPTGEVQPQHF	TRBV24-1	.	TRBD1	TRBJ1-5
TGTGCCAGTAGTACTAGACCCGCTGCAACTAATGAAAAACTGTTTTTT	CASSTRPAATNEKLFF	TRBV19	.	.	TRBJ1-4
TGCAGTTCAAGACTAGCCGACACAGATACGCAGTATTTT	CSSRLADTDTQYF	TRBV20-1	.	TRBD2	TRBJ2-3
TGCAGCGTTGAGGTGAGGCTTGAGCAGTACTTC	CSVEVRLEQYF	TRBV29-1	.	.	TRBJ2-7
TGTGCCAGCAGTGACGCGGGGGGATCGACAGATACGCAGTATTTT	CASSDAGGSTDTQYF	TRBV11-3	few	TRBD2	TRBJ2-3
TGTGCCAGCAGTGGGACTCACAATGAGCAGTTCTTC	CASSGTHNEQFF	TRBV2	many	.	TRBJ2-1
TGCAGTGCTGACTTAGCTGGGGAGACCCAGTACTTC	CSADLAGETQYF	TRBV20-1	few	.	TRBJ2-5
TGCAGCGCCCCCGGGCAGTCGGTTTATCAGGCTTTCTTT	CSAPGQSVYQAFF	TRBV20-1	.	.	TRBJ1-1
TGTGCCAGCAGCCAAGGGGCGACTAGCGGGCAGAGCACAGATACGCAGTATTTT	CASSQGATSGQSTDTQYF	TRBV6-1	many	TRBD2	TRBJ2-3
TGCAGCGCAGGACACTACAATGAGCAGTTCTTC	CSAGHYNEQFF	TRBV29-1	few	.	TRBJ2-1
TGCGCCAGCAGCTTGCGTGCAGGGGGCGCCTCTGGGGCCAACGTCCTGACTTTC	CASSLRAGGASGANVLTF	TRBV5-1	few	TRBD1	TRBJ2-6
TGTGCCAGCAGCTTAGAACCGGACAGGGGGGGCTATGGCTACACCTTC	CASSLEPDRGGYGYTF	TRBV7-8	.	TRBD1	TRBJ1-2
TGTGCCAGCCTCGGAGGGTGGACAGGCAATGAAGCTTTCTTT	CASLGGWTGNEAFF	TRBV2	many	TRBD1	TRBJ1-1
TGTGCCACCAGTCCCGACACCGGGGAGCTGTTTTTT	CATSPDTGELFF	TRBV15	.	.	TRBJ2-2
TGTGCCAGCAGCCTAATCTCGAGGGACACTGAAGCTTTCTTT	CASSLISRDTEAFF	TRBV7-9	many	.	TRBJ1-1
TGTGCCAGTAGTATCCTGACTAGCGGGAGGACCAAAAACATTCAGTACTTC	CASSILTSGRTKNIQYF	TRBV19	.	TRBD2	TRBJ2-4
TGTGCCAGCAGTTATGCCAGGGGGACCTCCTACGAGCAGTACTTC	CASSYARGTSYEQYF	TRBV6-1	many	TRBD1	TRBJ2-7